This T cell receptor (beta chain) was found in a study of blood T cell repertoires in COVID-19. V lost 1 base and J lost 4; bases outside the gene matches: 2. The CDR3 sequence is 14 residues long. Germline V gene data show CDR1 as SGHDN and CDR2 as FVKESK. As handled by the study authors: Amplified reference gene primers provided the basis for estimating nucleated cell counts. Repertoires were generated with immunoSEQ multiplex PCR, while TCRdb's copy carries only in-frame clones and drops some. V and J calls and clone size are copied from that table; D and trimming were computed from the DNA. The sample lists 130,000 or so clones; approximately 90% were seen once.

V usage is TRBV14 and J usage is TRBJ1-2; 8 bases map to TRBD1. Specimen: peripheral blood. The clonotype originates from a human donor in a cohort sampled during active COVID-19. The CDR3 nucleotides are TGTGCCAGCAGCCAAGTGACAGGGGTCTATGGCTACACCTTC. Its protein product is CASSQVTGVYGYTF.